This TCR beta chain is from a study of blood T cell repertoires in COVID-19. On the study more broadly: Sites across the United States, Italy and Spain contributed samples from acute and convalescent COVID-19. T cells, B-cell-depleted T cells, or PBMCs provided the cDNA or gDNA that served as material.

Source study methods: For nucleated cells, counts were estimated from reference gene primer amplification. The table came from immunoSEQ multiplex PCR; TCRdb's copy has only in-frame clones and leaves some out. The DNA gave D and trimming, while V, J and clone size come from that table. The sample has around 57,000 clones; approximately 90% are singletons. The material sequenced was peripheral blood. The sequence was obtained from a human donor with active COVID-19. The donor label of this sample is uncertain.

This chain's CDR3 is CASSLQREGTDTQYF. Here the CDR3 DNA reads TGTGCCAGCAGTTTACAACGGGAAGGTACAGATACGCAGTATTTT. The chain couples TRBV28 to TRBJ2-3; a weak D match, TRBD2 (5 bases). V shed 2 bases and J shed 3 bases, with 12 bases lying between them. CDR1 and CDR2 (germline): MDHEN, SYDVKM. The CDR3 is 15 residues long.